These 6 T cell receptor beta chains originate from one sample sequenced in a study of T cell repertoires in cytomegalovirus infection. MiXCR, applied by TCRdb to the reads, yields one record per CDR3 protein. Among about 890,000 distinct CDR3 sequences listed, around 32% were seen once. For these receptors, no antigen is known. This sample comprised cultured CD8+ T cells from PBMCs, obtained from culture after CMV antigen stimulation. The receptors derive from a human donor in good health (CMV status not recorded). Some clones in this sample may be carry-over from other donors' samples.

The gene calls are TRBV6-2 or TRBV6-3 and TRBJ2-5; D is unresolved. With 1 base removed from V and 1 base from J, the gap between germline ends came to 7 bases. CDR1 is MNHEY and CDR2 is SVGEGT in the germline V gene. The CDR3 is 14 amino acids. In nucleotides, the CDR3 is TGTGCCAGCAGTTACTGGCACAGCCAAGAGACCCAGTACTTC. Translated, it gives CASSYWHSQETQYF.

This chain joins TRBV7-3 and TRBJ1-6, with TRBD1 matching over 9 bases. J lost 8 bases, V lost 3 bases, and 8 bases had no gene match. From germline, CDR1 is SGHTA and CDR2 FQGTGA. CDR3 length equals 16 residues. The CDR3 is CASSFKTGGAYSPLHF. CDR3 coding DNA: TGTGCCAGCAGCTTTAAAACAGGGGGCGCTTATTCACCCCTCCACTTT.

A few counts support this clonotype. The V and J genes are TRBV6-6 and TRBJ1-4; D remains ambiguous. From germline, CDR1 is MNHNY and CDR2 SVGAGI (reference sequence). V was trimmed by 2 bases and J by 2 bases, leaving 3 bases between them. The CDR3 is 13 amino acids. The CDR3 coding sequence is TGTGCCAGCAGTTACGTTACTAATGAAAAACTGTTTTTT. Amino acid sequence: CASSYVTNEKLFF.

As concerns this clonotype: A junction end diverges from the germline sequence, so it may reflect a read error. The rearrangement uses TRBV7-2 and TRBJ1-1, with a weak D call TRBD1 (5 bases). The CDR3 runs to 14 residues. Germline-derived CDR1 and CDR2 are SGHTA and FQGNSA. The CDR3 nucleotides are TGTGCCAGCAGCTCCAGGGTAAAGGACACTGAAACTTTCTTT. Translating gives CASSSRVKDTETFF.

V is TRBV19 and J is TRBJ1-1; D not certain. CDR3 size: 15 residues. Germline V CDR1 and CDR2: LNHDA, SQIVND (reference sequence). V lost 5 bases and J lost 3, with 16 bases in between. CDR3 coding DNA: TGTGCCAGTAGTGCCCGGGAGTATGACTACACTGAAGCTTTCTTT. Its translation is CASSAREYDYTEAFF.

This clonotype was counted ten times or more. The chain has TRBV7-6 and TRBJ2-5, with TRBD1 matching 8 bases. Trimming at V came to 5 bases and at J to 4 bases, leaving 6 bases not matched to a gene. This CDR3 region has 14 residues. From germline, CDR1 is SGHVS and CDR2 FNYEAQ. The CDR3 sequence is CASSVRTGRETQYF. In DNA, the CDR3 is TGTGCCAGCAGCGTGCGGACAGGGAGAGAGACCCAGTACTTC.